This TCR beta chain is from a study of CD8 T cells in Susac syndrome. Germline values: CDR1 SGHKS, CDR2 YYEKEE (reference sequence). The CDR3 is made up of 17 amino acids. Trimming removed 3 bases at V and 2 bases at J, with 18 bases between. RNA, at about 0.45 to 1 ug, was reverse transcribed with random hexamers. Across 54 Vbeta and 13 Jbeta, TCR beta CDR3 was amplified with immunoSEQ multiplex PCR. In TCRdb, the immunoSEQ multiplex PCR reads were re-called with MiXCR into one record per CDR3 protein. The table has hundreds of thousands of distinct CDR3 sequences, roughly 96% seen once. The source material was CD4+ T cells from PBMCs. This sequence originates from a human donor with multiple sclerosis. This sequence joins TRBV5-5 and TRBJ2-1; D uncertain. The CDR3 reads CASSSGWARTTYNEQFF. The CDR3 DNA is TGTGCCAGCAGCTCAGGCTGGGCCAGAACCACCTACAATGAGCAGTTCTTC.